This TCR beta chain was found in a study of blood T cell repertoires in COVID-19. Overall study context: COVID-19 samples, acute and convalescent, were from the United States, Italy and Spain. Nucleic acid was either cDNA or gDNA, and it came from T cells, B-cell-depleted T cells, or PBMCs.

Authors' methods: Estimation of nucleated cell counts was performed using reference gene primer amplification. Data came from immunoSEQ multiplex PCR; TCRdb stores just in-frame clones and leaves some out. That table is the source of V, J and clone size, and D and trimming were worked out from the DNA. Of approximately 230,000 clones detected, 80% to 85% appear once; the ten largest clones hold less than 20%. Germline CDR1 LGHDT, CDR2 YNNKEL (reference sequence). The V end lost 1 base, the J end lost 3 bases, and 4 bases lay between the germline ends. This CDR3 is built from 12 residues. This TCR derives from a man aged 30 to 45 with active or convalescent COVID-19. Sequencing used peripheral blood. The chain uses TRBV3-1 (or the pseudogene TRBV3-2) and TRBJ2-7; D ambiguous. In DNA, the CDR3 is TGTGCCAGCAGCCAAGTCGGCTACGAGCAGTACTTC. This codes for CASSQVGYEQYF.